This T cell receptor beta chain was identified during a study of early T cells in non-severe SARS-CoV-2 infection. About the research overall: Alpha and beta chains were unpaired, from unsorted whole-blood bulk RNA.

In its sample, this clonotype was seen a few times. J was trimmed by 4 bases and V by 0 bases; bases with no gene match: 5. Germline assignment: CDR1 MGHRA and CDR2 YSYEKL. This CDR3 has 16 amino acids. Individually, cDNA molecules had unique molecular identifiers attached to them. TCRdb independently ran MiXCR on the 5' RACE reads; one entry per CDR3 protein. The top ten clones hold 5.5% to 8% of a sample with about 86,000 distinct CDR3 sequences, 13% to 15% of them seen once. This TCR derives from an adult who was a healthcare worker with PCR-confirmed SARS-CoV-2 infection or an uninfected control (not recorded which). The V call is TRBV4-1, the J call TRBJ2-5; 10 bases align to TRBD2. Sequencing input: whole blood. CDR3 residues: CASSQDRAGGPETQYF. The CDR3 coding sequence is TGCGCCAGCAGCCAAGACCGAGCGGGAGGGCCAGAGACCCAGTACTTC.